The entry below gives a single TCR beta chain sequence along with its context. Its matching antigen is unknown. TCRdb's copy holds only in-frame clones and misses some; the assay was immunoSEQ multiplex PCR. The top ten clones hold 6% to 8% of a sample with 50,000 to 65,000 clones, around 85% of them seen once. The CDR3 covers 15 residues. The ends were cut back, 3 bases at V and 1 base at J, with 12 bases in the middle. Per germline, CDR1 ENHRY and CDR2 SYGVKD. The sample belongs to a study of OX40 agonist ivuxolimab in advanced cancers. On the study more broadly: Given to patients was ivuxolimab, an agonistic anti-OX40 (CD134) antibody.

General study points: CD8+ T cells (on average) carried more expanded clones than CD4+ T cells. Antigens targeted by the expanded peripheral T cells were not determined. Within 6 weeks, CD4+ and CD8+ blood T cells expanded clonally at 0.1 to 3.0 mg/kg.

The clonotype was recovered from an adult with an advanced solid tumor such as melanoma, head and neck, liver or kidney cancer. The specimen comprised CD4+ or CD8+ T cells sorted from blood, sampled in a trial of the OX40 agonist ivuxolimab. The chain has TRBV10-3 and TRBJ1-1; TRBD1 is a possible D gene (5 bases). In DNA form, the CDR3 reads TGTGCCATCAGTGATTTCCCCGGGGGGAACACTGAAGCTTTCTTT. Protein: CAISDFPGGNTEAFF.